Included here is one T cell receptor beta chain sequence, with context. What it binds is unknown. The sample originates from a study of T cell responses to AZD1222 COVID-19 vaccine. Method: immunoSEQ multiplex PCR; TCRdb's copy keeps in-frame clones and lacks some. Counted here are approximately 140,000 clones, 90% occurring once; the ten biggest clones make up 3.4%. The germline V gene has CDR1 LNHDA and CDR2 SQIVND (reference sequence). V was pared by 7 bases and J by 2 bases, with 5 bases between. This CDR3 region has 11 residues. Study findings and constraints: Donors were largely white British and mainly female; clonal diversity was possibly underestimated. Among vaccine-associated CD4 TCRs, coverage spanned spike, with dominance at 160-218 and 743-854. Nearly half of the spike-specific TCRs reportedly recognize variant regions that carry no mutations. Elevations in Spike-specific TCR breadth and depth followed administration of two AZD1222 doses.

Material: peripheral blood, obtained on day 0 of AZD1222 vaccination. The V call is TRBV19, the J call TRBJ1-2; TRBD1 is a possible D gene (5 bases). The source is an adult in good health. CDR3: CASTGNYGYTF. CDR3 coding DNA: TGTGCCAGTACAGGGAACTATGGCTACACCTTC.